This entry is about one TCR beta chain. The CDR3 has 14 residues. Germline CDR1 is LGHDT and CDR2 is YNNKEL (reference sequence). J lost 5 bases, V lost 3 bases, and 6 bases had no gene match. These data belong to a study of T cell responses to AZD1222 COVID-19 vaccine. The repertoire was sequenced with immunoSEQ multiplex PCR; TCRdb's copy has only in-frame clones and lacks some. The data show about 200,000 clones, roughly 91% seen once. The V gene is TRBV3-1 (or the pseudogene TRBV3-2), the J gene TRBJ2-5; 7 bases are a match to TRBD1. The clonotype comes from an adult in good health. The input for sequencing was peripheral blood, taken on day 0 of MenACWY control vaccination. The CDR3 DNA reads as TGTGCCAGCAGCCAGACAGGGCTTCAGGAGACCCAGTACTTC. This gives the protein CASSQTGLQETQYF.